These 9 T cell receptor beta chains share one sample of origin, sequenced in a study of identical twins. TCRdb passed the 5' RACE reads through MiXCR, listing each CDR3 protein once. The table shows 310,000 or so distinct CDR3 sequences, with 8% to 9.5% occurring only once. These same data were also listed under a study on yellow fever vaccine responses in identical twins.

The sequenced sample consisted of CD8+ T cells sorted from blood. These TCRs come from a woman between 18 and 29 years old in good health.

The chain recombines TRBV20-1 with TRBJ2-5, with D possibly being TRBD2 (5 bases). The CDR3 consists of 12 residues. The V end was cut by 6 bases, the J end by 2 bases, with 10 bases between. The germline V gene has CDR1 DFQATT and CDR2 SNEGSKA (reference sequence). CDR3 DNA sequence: TGCAGTGCCTTGGACTGGCAAGAGACCCAGTACTTC. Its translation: CSALDWQETQYF.

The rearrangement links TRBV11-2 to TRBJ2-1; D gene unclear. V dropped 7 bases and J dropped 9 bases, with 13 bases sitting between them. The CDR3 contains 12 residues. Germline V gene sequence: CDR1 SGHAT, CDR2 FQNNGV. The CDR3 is CASTSSGSEQFF. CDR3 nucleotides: TGTGCCAGCACCAGTAGTGGCTCTGAGCAGTTCTTC.

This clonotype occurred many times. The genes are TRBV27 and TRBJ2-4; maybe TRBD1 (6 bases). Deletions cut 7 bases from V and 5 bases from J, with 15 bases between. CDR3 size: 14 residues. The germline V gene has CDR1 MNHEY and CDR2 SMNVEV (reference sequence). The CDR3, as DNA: TGTGCCAGCAAGATACACGAGGGGGAAAACATTCAGTACTTC. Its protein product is CASKIHEGENIQYF.

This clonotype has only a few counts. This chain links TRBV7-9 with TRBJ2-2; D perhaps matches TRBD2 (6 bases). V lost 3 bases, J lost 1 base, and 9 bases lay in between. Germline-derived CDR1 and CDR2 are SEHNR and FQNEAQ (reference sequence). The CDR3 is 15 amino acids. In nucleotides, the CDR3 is TGTGCCAGCAGCTTTTTGCGGGAGAACACCGGGGAGCTGTTTTTT. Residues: CASSFLRENTGELFF.

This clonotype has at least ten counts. The CDR3 here is CSVSSGTSGGLGTDTQYF. The CDR3 DNA is TGCAGCGTTTCGTCGGGGACTAGCGGGGGATTGGGCACAGATACGCAGTATTTT. The chain is built from TRBV29-1 and TRBJ2-3, with 14 bases matching TRBD2. The CDR3 is 18 amino acids. Trimming at V came to 5 bases and at J to 1 base, leaving 11 bases not matched to a gene. Germline-derived CDR1 and CDR2 are SQVTM and ANQGSEA.

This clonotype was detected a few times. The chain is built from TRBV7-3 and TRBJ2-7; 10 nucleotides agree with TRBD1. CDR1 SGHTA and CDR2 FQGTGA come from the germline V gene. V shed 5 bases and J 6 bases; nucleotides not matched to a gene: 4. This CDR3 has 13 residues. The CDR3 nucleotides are TGTGCCAGCAGCCCTGGGACAGGGGTCGAGCAGTACTTC. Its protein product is CASSPGTGVEQYF.

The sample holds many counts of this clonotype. The DNA for the CDR3 is TGCGCCAGCAGCCAAGTGGAGGGTCTCTACGAGCAGTACTTC. Translated, it gives CASSQVEGLYEQYF. The V and J genes are TRBV4-3 and TRBJ2-7, with a weak D call TRBD2 (6 bases). V lost 1 base, J lost 3 bases, and 10 bases lay in between. Germline V CDR1 and CDR2: LGHNA, YSLEER. This CDR3 spans 14 amino acids.

CDR3: CASSALPGVDYEQYF. The CDR3 DNA reads as TGTGCCAGCAGCGCGTTGCCAGGGGTCGACTACGAGCAGTACTTC. The rearrangement links TRBV7-2 to TRBJ2-7; D possibly corresponds to TRBD1 (6 bases). The germline V and J ends were trimmed by 5 bases and 3 bases, with 17 bases remaining between them. The CDR3 runs to 15 residues. CDR1 and CDR2 from the germline V gene are SGHTA and FQGNSA.

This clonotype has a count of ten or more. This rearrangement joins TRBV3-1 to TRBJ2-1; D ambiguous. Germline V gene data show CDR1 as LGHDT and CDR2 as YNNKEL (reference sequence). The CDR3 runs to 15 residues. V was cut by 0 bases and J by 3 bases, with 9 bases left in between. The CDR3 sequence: CASSQETLVYNEQFF. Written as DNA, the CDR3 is TGTGCCAGCAGCCAAGAAACACTGGTCTACAATGAGCAGTTCTTC.